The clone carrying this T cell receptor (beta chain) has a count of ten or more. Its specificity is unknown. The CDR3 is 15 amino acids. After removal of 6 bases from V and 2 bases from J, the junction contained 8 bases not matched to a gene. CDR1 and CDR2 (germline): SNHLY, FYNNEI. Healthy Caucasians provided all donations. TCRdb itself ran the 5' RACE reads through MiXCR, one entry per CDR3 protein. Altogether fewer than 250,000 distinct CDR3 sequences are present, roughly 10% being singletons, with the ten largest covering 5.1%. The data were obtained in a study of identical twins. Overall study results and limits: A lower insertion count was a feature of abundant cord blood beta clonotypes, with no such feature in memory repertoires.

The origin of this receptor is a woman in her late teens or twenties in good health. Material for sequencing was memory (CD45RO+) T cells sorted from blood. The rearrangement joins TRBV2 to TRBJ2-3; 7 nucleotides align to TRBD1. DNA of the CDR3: TGTGCCAGCAGCGAACAGGGGCCCCACACAGATACGCAGTATTTT. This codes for CASSEQGPHTDTQYF.